This record concerns one T cell receptor beta chain sequence. The naive CD8 population came from CD45RO-negative cells selected for CCR7, without terminally differentiated effector memory CD45RA+ cells. Method: immunoSEQ multiplex PCR; TCRdb's copy keeps in-frame clones and lacks some. The data show 2 million to 2.5 million clones, about 92% seen once. Trimming removed 0 bases at V and 7 bases at J, with 13 bases between. The V gene's germline CDR1 is MNHEY and CDR2 SVGAGI. The CDR3 extends over 15 amino acids. This sample is part of a study of shared clonotypes between healthy human individuals. The sequenced sample was naive CD8+ T cells from PBMCs. The TCR originated in a man aged 18 to 29 in good health. Some clones in this sample may be carry-over from other donors' samples. The chain carries TRBV6-5 and TRBJ1-5; D perhaps matches TRBD1 (5 bases). Here the CDR3 DNA reads TGTGCCAGCAGTTACTCGACTGGGGCAGACCAGCCCCAGCATTTT. Protein: CASSYSTGADQPQHF.